The clone carrying this T cell receptor (beta chain) is a singleton in its sample. One end of the junction is discordant with germline, which a read error may explain. CDR3 size: 13 residues. Germline V CDR1 and CDR2: MNHEY, SMNVEV (reference sequence). These data are taken from a study of T cells in Graves' hyperthyroidism and ophthalmopathy. Study at large: Blood from the periphery was taken at initial diagnosis, before any treatment.

These patients, aged 18 to 65, had recently diagnosed hyperthyroidism lasting under 2 months. Investigators excluded patients with uncontrolled infection, other autoimmune disease, pregnancy or lactation. Fresh peripheral blood, 8 to 10 ml of it, supplied the PBMCs. Researchers took RNA transcripts and amplified the TCR beta CDR3 regions from them. The HTBI primer set was used in a first-round RT-PCR of the TCR CDR3. Using its own MiXCR run on the multiplex PCR reads, TCRdb lists one record per CDR3 protein. The data contain 210,000 or so distinct CDR3 sequences, more than 15% of them seen just once; the ten biggest clones take up 50%.

V usage is TRBV27 and J usage is TRBJ1-6; the D gene is possibly TRBD1 (5 bases). The clonotype originates from a man between 50 and 59 years old with Graves' hyperthyroidism. The specimen was blood. The CDR3 sequence: CAGSRDFHSPLHF. The CDR3 nucleotides are TGTGCCGGCAGCCGGGACTTTCACTCACCCCTCCACTTT.